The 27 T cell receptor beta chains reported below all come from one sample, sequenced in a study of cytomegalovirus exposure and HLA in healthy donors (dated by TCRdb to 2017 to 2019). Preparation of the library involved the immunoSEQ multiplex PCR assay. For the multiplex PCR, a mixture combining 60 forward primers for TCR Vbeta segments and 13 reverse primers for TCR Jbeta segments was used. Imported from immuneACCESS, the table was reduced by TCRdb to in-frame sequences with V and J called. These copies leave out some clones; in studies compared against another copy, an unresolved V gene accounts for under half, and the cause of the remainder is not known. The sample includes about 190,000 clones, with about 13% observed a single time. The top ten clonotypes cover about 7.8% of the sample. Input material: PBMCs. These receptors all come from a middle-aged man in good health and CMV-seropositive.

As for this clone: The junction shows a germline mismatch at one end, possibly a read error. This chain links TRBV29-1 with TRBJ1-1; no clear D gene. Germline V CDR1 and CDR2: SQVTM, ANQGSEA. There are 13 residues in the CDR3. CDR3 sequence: CSVEEGWNTEAFF. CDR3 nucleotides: TGCAGCGTAGAAGAGGGCTGGAACACTGAAGCTTTCTTT. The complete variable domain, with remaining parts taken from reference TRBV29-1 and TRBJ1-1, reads SAVISQKPSRDICQRGTSLTIQCQVDSQVTMMFWYRQQPGQSLTLIATANQGSEATYESGFVIDKFPISRPNLTFSTLTVSNMSPEDSSIYLCSVEEGWNTEAFFGQGTRLTVV.

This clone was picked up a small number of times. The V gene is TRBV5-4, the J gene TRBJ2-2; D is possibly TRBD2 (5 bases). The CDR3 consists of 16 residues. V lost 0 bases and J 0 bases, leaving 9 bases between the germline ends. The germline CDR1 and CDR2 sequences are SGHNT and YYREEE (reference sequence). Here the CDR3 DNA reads TGTGCCAGCAGCTTGGGAGGGCACGCGAACACCGGGGAGCTGTTTTTT. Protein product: CASSLGGHANTGELFF.

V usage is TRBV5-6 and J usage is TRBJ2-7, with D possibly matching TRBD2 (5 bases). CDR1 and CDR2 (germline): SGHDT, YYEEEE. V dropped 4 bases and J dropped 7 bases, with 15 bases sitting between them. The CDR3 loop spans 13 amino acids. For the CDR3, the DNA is TGTGCCAGCAGCGTGACCGATCCGGGGGAGCAGTACTTC. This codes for CASSVTDPGEQYF.

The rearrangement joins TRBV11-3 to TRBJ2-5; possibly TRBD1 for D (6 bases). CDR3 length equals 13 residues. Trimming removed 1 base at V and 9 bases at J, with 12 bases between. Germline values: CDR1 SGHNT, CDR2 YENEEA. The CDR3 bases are TGTGCCAGCAGCTTAGCGGACAGACAGCCCCAGTACTTC. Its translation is CASSLADRQPQYF.

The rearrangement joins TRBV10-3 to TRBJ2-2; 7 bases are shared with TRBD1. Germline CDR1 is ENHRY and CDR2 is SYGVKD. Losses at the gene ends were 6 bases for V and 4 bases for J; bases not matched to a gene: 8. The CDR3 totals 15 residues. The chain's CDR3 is CAIRLGTAATGELFF. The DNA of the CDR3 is TGTGCCATCAGGCTTGGGACAGCCGCCACCGGGGAGCTGTTTTTT.

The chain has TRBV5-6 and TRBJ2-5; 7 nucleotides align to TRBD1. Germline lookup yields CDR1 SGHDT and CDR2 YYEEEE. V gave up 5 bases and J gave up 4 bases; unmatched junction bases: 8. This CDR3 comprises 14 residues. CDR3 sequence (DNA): TGTGCCAGCAGTTCCACTAGGGGGCGAGAGACCCAGTACTTC. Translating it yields CASSSTRGRETQYF.

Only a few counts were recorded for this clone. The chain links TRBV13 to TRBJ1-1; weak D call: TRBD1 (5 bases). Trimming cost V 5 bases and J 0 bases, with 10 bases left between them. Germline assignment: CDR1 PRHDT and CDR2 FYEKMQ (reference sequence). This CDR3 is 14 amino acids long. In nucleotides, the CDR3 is TGTGCCAGCAGCCTGGGACTGATGAACACTGAAGCTTTCTTT. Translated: CASSLGLMNTEAFF.

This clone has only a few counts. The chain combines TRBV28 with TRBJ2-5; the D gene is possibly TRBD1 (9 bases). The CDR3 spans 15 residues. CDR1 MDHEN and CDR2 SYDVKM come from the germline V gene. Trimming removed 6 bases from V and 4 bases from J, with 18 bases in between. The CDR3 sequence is CASSGGGTGLETQYF. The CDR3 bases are TGTGCCAGCAGCGGGGGGGGGACAGGGTTAGAGACCCAGTACTTC.

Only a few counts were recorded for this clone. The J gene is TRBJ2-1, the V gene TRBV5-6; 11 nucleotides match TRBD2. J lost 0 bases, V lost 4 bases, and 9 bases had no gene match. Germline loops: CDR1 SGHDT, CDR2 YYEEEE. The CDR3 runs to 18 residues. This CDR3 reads CASSPLFSGGGSYNEQFF. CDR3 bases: TGTGCCAGCAGCCCCCTTTTTAGCGGGGGGGGCTCCTACAATGAGCAGTTCTTC.

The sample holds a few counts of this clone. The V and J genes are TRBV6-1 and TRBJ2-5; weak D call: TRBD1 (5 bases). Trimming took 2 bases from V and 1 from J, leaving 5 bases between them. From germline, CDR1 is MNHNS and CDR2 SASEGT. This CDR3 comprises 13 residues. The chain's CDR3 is CASSEQGQETQYF. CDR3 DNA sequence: TGTGCCAGCAGTGAACAGGGCCAAGAGACCCAGTACTTC.

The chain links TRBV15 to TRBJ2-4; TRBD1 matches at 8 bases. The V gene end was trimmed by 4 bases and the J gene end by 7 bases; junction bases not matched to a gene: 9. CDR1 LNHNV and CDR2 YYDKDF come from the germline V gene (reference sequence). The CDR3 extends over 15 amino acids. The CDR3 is CATSTVGQGLNIQYF. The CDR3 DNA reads TGTGCCACCAGCACCGTTGGACAGGGTTTGAACATTCAGTACTTC. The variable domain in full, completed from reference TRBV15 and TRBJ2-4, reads DAMVIQNPRYQVTQFGKPVTLSCSQTLNHNVMYWYQQKSSQAPKLLFHYYDKDFNNEADTPDNFQSRRPNTSFCFLDIRSPGLGDTAMYLCATSTVGQGLNIQYFGAGTRLSVL.

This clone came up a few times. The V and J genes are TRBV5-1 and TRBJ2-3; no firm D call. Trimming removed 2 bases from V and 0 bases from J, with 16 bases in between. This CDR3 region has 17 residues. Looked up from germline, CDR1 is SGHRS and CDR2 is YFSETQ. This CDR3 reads CASSLQSRISSTDTQYF. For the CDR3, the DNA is TGCGCCAGCAGCTTACAATCCAGAATCTCTAGCACAGATACGCAGTATTTT. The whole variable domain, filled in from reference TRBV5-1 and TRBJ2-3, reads KAGVTQTPRYLIKTRGQQVTLSCSPISGHRSVSWYQQTPGQGLQFLFEYFSETQRNKGNFPGRFSGRQFSNSRSEMNVSTLELGDSALYLCASSLQSRISSTDTQYFGPGTRLTVL.

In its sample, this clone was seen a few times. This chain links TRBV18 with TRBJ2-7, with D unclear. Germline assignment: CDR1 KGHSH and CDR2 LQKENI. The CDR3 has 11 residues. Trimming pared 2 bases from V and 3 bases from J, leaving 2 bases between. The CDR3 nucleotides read TGTGCCAGCTCACCAAACTACGAGCAGTACGTC. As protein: CASSPNYEQYV.

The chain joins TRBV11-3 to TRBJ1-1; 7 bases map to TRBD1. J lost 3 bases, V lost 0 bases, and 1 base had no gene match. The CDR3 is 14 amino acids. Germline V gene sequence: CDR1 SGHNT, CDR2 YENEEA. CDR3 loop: CASSLETGDTEAFF. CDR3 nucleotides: TGTGCCAGCAGCTTAGAAACAGGGGACACTGAAGCTTTCTTT.

Written as DNA, the CDR3 is TGTGCCAGCAGTCTAAGTGTAGACACTGAAGCTTTCTTT. This sequence encodes CASSLSVDTEAFF. V gene TRBV27 combines with J gene TRBJ1-1; D is unresolved. This CDR3 comprises 13 residues. Germline CDR1 reads MNHEY; CDR2 reads SMNVEV (reference sequence). V was trimmed by 5 bases and J by 3 bases, leaving 10 bases between them.

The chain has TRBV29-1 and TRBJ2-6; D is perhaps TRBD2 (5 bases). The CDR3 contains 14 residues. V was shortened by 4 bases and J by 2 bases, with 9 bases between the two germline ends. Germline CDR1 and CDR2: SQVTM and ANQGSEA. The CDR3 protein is CSVVSGTGANVLTF. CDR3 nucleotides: TGCAGCGTTGTCTCGGGGACTGGGGCCAACGTCCTGACTTTC.

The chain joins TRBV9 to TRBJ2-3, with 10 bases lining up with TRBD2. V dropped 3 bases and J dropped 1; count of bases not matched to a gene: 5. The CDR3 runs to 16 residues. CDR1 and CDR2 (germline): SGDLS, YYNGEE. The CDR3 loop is CASSARTSGRTDTQYF. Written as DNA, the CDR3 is TGTGCCAGCAGCGCCAGGACTAGCGGACGCACAGATACGCAGTATTTT. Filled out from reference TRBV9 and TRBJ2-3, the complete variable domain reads DSGVTQTPKHLITATGQRVTLRCSPRSGDLSVYWYQQSLDQGLQFLIQYYNGEERAKGNILERFSAQQFPDLHSELNLSSLELGDSALYFCASSARTSGRTDTQYFGPGTRLTVL.

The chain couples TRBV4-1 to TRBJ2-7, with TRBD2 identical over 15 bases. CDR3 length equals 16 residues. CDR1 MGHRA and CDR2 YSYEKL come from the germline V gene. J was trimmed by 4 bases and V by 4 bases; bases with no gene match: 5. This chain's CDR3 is CASSPKGLAGGYEQYF. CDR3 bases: TGCGCCAGCAGCCCAAAGGGACTAGCGGGGGGTTACGAGCAGTACTTC.

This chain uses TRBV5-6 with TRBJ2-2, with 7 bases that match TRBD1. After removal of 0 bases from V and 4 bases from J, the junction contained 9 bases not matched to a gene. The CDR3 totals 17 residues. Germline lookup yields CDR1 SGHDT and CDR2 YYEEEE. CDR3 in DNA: TGTGCCAGCAGCTTGGTAAGGACAGGAAGGAGCACCGGGGAGCTGTTTTTT. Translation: CASSLVRTGRSTGELFF.

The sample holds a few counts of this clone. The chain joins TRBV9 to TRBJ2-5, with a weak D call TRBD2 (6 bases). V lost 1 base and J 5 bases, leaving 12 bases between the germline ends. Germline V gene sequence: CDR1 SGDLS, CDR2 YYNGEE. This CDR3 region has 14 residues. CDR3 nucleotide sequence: TGTGCCAGCAGCGTAACGGCTAGCGTGGAGACCCAGTACTTC. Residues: CASSVTASVETQYF.

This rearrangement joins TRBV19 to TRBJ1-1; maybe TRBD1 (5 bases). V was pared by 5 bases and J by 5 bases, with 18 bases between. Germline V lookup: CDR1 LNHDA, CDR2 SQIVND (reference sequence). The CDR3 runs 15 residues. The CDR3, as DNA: TGTGCCAGTAGTGCTTGGGGCAAAGGAAGGACTGAAGCTTTCTTT. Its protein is CASSAWGKGRTEAFF. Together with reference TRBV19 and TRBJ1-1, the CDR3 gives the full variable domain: DGGITQSPKYLFRKEGQNVTLSCEQNLNHDAMYWYRQDPGQGLRLIYYSQIVNDFQKGDIAEGYSVSREKKESFPLTVTSAQKNPTAFYLCASSAWGKGRTEAFFGQGTRLTVV.

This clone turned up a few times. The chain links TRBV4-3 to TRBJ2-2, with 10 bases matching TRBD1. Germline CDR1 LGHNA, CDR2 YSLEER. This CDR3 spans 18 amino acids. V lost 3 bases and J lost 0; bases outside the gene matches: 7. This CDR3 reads CASSQERQGAANTGELFF. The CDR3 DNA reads TGCGCCAGCAGCCAGGAACGACAGGGGGCCGCGAACACCGGGGAGCTGTTTTTT.

CDR3 sequence (DNA): TGTGCCAGCAGCGGACAGGACAGGGCGGACACCGGGGAGCTGTTTTTT. Protein: CASSGQDRADTGELFF. The V call is TRBV9, the J call TRBJ2-2, with 8 bases identical to TRBD1. With 3 bases clipped from V and 3 bases from J, the junction kept 7 bases outside the gene matches. CDR3 length: 16 amino acids. The germline gives CDR1 SGDLS, CDR2 YYNGEE.

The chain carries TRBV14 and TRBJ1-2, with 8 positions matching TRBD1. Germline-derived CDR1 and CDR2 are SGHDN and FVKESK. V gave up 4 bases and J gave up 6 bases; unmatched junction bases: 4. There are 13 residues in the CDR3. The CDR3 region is CASSRDRFHGYTF. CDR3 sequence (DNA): TGTGCCAGCAGCCGGGACAGGTTCCATGGCTACACCTTC.

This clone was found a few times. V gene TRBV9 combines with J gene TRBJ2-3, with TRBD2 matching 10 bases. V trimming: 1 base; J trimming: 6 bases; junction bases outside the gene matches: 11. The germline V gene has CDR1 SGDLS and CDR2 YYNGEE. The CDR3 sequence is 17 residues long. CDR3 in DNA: TGTGCCAGCAGCGTATCCTCTAGCGGGGGATTCGGGGATACGCAGTATTTT. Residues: CASSVSSSGGFGDTQYF.

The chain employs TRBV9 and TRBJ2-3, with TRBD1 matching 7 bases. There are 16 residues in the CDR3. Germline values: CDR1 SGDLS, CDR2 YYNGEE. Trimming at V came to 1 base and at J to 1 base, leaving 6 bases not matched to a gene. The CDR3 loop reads CASSVNDRARTDTQYF. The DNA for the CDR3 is TGTGCCAGCAGCGTAAATGACAGGGCCCGCACAGATACGCAGTATTTT.

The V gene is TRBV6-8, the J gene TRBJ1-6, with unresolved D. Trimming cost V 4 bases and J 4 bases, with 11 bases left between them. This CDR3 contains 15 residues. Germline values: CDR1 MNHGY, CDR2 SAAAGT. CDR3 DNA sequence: TGTGCCAGCAGTTCATTCCTCGGTTATAATTCACCCCTCCACTTT. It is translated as CASSSFLGYNSPLHF.